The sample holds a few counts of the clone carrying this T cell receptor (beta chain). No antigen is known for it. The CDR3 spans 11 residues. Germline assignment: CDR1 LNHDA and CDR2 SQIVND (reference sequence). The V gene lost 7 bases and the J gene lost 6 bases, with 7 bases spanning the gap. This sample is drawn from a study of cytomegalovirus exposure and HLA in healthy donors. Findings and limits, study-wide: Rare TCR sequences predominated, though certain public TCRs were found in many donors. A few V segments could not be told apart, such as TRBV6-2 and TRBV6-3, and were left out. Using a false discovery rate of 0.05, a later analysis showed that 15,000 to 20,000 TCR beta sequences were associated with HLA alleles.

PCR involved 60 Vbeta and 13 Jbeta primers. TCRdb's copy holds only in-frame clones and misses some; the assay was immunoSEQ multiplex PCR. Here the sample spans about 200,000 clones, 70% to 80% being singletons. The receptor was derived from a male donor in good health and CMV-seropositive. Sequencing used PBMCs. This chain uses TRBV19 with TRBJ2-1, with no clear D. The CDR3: CASKQTNEQFF. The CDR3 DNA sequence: TGTGCCAGTAAACAGACCAATGAGCAGTTCTTC.